This is a list of T cell receptor beta chains from one sample in a study of T-cell memory formation after mild COVID-19. TCRdb recomputed calls from the 5' RACE reads with MiXCR, one row per CDR3 protein. Of some 190,000 distinct CDR3 sequences in the sample, roughly 17% were seen once. The sample taken for sequencing was PBMCs or a T cell subset sorted from them (not recorded which). These receptors were taken from an adult woman who had mild COVID-19 (a few samples of this study predate the infection). Cell type and time point are not known. Each CDR3 is given with its conserved first and last residue. Each record gives: J gene, clone size, D gene, V gene, CDR3 protein, CDR3 DNA. The D gene is left open where the match is weak. Rows give clone size only sometimes, using once, few, many, or a class for an expanded clone.

J gene: TRBJ1-2
clone size: -
D gene: -
V gene: TRBV7-6
CDR3 protein: CASSREAGHYGYTF
CDR3 DNA: TGTGCCAGCAGCCGGGAGGCGGGACACTATGGCTACACCTTC

J gene: TRBJ1-1
clone size: few
D gene: TRBD1
V gene: TRBV18
CDR3 protein: CASYPGQGGAFF
CDR3 DNA: TGTGCCAGCTATCCCGGACAGGGTGGAGCTTTCTTT

J gene: TRBJ2-7
clone size: -
D gene: -
V gene: TRBV6-2/TRBV6-3
CDR3 protein: CASSYAGTAPPEQYF
CDR3 DNA: TGTGCCAGCAGTTACGCGGGGACAGCGCCTCCCGAGCAGTACTTC

J gene: TRBJ2-3
clone size: few
D gene: -
V gene: TRBV18
CDR3 protein: CASSPLDSTDTQYF
CDR3 DNA: TGTGCCAGCTCACCCCTGGACTCCACAGATACGCAGTATTTT

J gene: TRBJ1-2
clone size: -
D gene: -
V gene: TRBV20-1
CDR3 protein: CSASGTSGPYGYTF
CDR3 DNA: TGCAGTGCGAGCGGGACATCGGGACCCTATGGCTACACCTTC

J gene: TRBJ1-1
clone size: few
D gene: TRBD1
V gene: TRBV12-3/TRBV12-4
CDR3 protein: CASSSRTGGATEAFF
CDR3 DNA: TGTGCCAGCAGTTCCCGAACAGGGGGAGCCACTGAAGCTTTCTTT

J gene: TRBJ2-3
clone size: -
D gene: TRBD2
V gene: TRBV12-3/TRBV12-4
CDR3 protein: CASRTSGTDTQYF
CDR3 DNA: TGTGCCAGCCGGACTAGCGGAACAGATACGCAGTATTTT

J gene: TRBJ2-5
clone size: few
D gene: -
V gene: TRBV5-5
CDR3 protein: CASSLGPGSGQETQYF
CDR3 DNA: TGTGCCAGCAGCTTGGGTCCAGGGTCGGGCCAAGAGACCCAGTACTTC

J gene: TRBJ2-1
clone size: few
D gene: -
V gene: TRBV7-3
CDR3 protein: CASSSRMWSEQFF
CDR3 DNA: TGTGCCAGCAGCTCAAGGATGTGGAGCGAGCAGTTCTTC

J gene: TRBJ2-4
clone size: -
D gene: -
V gene: TRBV29-1
CDR3 protein: CSVETGFKNIQYF
CDR3 DNA: TGCAGCGTCGAAACAGGGTTCAAAAACATTCAGTACTTC

J gene: TRBJ2-5
clone size: -
D gene: TRBD2
V gene: TRBV5-5
CDR3 protein: CASSLGGLAGQETQYF
CDR3 DNA: TGTGCCAGCAGCTTGGGAGGACTAGCGGGACAAGAGACCCAGTACTTC

J gene: TRBJ1-1
clone size: -
D gene: -
V gene: TRBV18
CDR3 protein: CASSPASGYIEAFF
CDR3 DNA: TGTGCCAGCTCACCCGCGTCGGGGTATATTGAAGCTTTCTTT

J gene: TRBJ2-7
clone size: -
D gene: -
V gene: TRBV7-9
CDR3 protein: CASSPQGYRDNTYEQYF
CDR3 DNA: TGTGCCAGCAGCCCTCAGGGTTACCGGGACAACACCTACGAGCAGTACTTC

J gene: TRBJ2-7
clone size: -
D gene: TRBD2
V gene: TRBV20-1
CDR3 protein: CSAMGSGSTYEQYF
CDR3 DNA: TGCAGTGCTATGGGTAGCGGGAGTACCTACGAGCAGTACTTC

J gene: TRBJ1-5
clone size: -
D gene: TRBD1
V gene: TRBV5-8
CDR3 protein: CASSGPRDSGWHF
CDR3 DNA: TGTGCCAGCAGCGGACCCCGGGACAGCGGTTGGCATTTT

J gene: TRBJ1-1
clone size: -
D gene: TRBD1
V gene: TRBV11-3
CDR3 protein: CASSQIPRTGGTEAFF
CDR3 DNA: TGTGCCAGCAGCCAAATTCCCCGGACAGGGGGGACTGAAGCTTTCTTT

J gene: TRBJ2-1
clone size: -
D gene: -
V gene: TRBV12-3/TRBV12-4
CDR3 protein: CASSLEGQEQFF
CDR3 DNA: TGTGCCAGCAGTTTGGAAGGACAGGAGCAGTTCTTC

J gene: TRBJ1-1
clone size: -
D gene: -
V gene: TRBV3-1
CDR3 protein: CASSPGAPPEAFF
CDR3 DNA: TGTGCCAGCAGCCCCGGGGCTCCCCCTGAAGCTTTCTTT

J gene: TRBJ2-7
clone size: -
D gene: TRBD1
V gene: TRBV7-9
CDR3 protein: CASSPRGLGTGFAYEQYF
CDR3 DNA: TGTGCCAGCAGCCCTAGGGGGTTGGGGACAGGGTTTGCCTACGAGCAGTACTTC

J gene: TRBJ2-1
clone size: few
D gene: TRBD2
V gene: TRBV7-9
CDR3 protein: CASSWASGRGGEQFF
CDR3 DNA: TGTGCCAGCAGCTGGGCTAGCGGGAGAGGGGGTGAGCAGTTCTTC

J gene: TRBJ2-2
clone size: many
D gene: -
V gene: TRBV19
CDR3 protein: CASTPPSHTGELFF
CDR3 DNA: TGTGCCAGTACCCCTCCAAGTCACACCGGGGAGCTGTTTTTT

J gene: TRBJ2-1
clone size: few
D gene: TRBD2
V gene: TRBV25-1
CDR3 protein: CASSETSGVESDEQFF
CDR3 DNA: TGTGCCAGCAGTGAAACTAGCGGAGTCGAGTCCGATGAGCAGTTCTTC

J gene: TRBJ1-2
clone size: few
D gene: TRBD1
V gene: TRBV7-9
CDR3 protein: CASSSATGALYGYTF
CDR3 DNA: TGTGCCAGCAGCTCAGCGACAGGGGCGCTGTATGGCTACACCTTC

J gene: TRBJ2-4
clone size: few
D gene: TRBD2
V gene: TRBV5-4
CDR3 protein: CASSQGLLAENIQYF
CDR3 DNA: TGTGCCAGCAGCCAAGGGTTGCTAGCGGAAAACATTCAGTACTTC

J gene: TRBJ1-1
clone size: few
D gene: -
V gene: TRBV20-1
CDR3 protein: CSARVSGGSGNTEAFF
CDR3 DNA: TGCAGTGCTAGAGTTTCCGGGGGCTCGGGGAACACTGAAGCTTTCTTT

J gene: TRBJ2-4
clone size: few
D gene: TRBD2
V gene: TRBV6-5
CDR3 protein: CASSPERDFDIQYF
CDR3 DNA: TGTGCCAGCAGCCCCGAGCGGGACTTCGACATTCAGTACTTC

J gene: TRBJ2-3
clone size: -
D gene: -
V gene: TRBV7-9
CDR3 protein: CASSPPRITDTQYF
CDR3 DNA: TGTGCCAGCAGTCCGCCACGGATCACAGATACGCAGTATTTT

J gene: TRBJ2-3
clone size: -
D gene: TRBD2
V gene: TRBV5-1
CDR3 protein: CASSLGIAGGSSTDTQYF
CDR3 DNA: TGCGCCAGCAGCTTGGGAATAGCGGGAGGGAGCAGCACAGATACGCAGTATTTT

J gene: TRBJ2-5
clone size: few
D gene: TRBD1
V gene: TRBV3-1
CDR3 protein: CASSRNAAGGTQYF
CDR3 DNA: TGTGCCAGCAGCCGAAACGCAGCAGGGGGGACCCAGTACTTC

J gene: TRBJ2-2
clone size: few
D gene: -
V gene: TRBV5-4
CDR3 protein: CASSLDGPNTGELFF
CDR3 DNA: TGTGCCAGCAGCTTGGACGGGCCGAACACCGGGGAGCTGTTTTTT

J gene: TRBJ2-5
clone size: -
D gene: TRBD2
V gene: TRBV6-5
CDR3 protein: CASRASGVRETQYF
CDR3 DNA: TGTGCCAGCAGAGCTAGCGGGGTCAGGGAGACCCAGTACTTC

J gene: TRBJ2-2
clone size: -
D gene: -
V gene: TRBV4-3
CDR3 protein: CASSQVSRTTGELFF
CDR3 DNA: TGCGCCAGCAGCCAAGTGAGTCGGACCACCGGGGAGCTGTTTTTT

J gene: TRBJ1-5
clone size: -
D gene: TRBD1
V gene: TRBV5-1
CDR3 protein: CASSLAPQGTGGNQPQHF
CDR3 DNA: TGCGCCAGCAGCCTCGCCCCACAGGGGACAGGTGGCAATCAGCCCCAGCATTTT

J gene: TRBJ2-1
clone size: -
D gene: TRBD1
V gene: TRBV12-3/TRBV12-4
CDR3 protein: CATRLRDRGSNNEQFF
CDR3 DNA: TGTGCCACCAGGCTCCGGGACAGGGGATCCAACAATGAGCAGTTCTTC

J gene: TRBJ2-5
clone size: -
D gene: -
V gene: TRBV5-1
CDR3 protein: CASSLESRGETQYF
CDR3 DNA: TGCGCCAGCAGCTTGGAGAGTAGGGGTGAGACCCAGTACTTC

J gene: TRBJ2-2
clone size: few
D gene: -
V gene: TRBV5-5
CDR3 protein: CASSGTGTNTGELFF
CDR3 DNA: TGTGCCAGCAGCGGGACCGGGACGAACACCGGGGAGCTGTTTTTT

J gene: TRBJ2-4
clone size: few
D gene: -
V gene: TRBV5-1
CDR3 protein: CASSLAPSGDIQYF
CDR3 DNA: TGCGCCAGCAGCTTGGCACCCTCTGGAGACATTCAGTACTTC

J gene: TRBJ2-1
clone size: -
D gene: -
V gene: TRBV3-1
CDR3 protein: CASSQDLSRGEQFF
CDR3 DNA: TGTGCCAGCAGCCAAGACCTATCCAGGGGCGAGCAGTTCTTC

J gene: TRBJ2-3
clone size: few
D gene: -
V gene: TRBV2
CDR3 protein: CASRTITDTQYF
CDR3 DNA: TGTGCCAGCAGGACCATCACAGATACGCAGTATTTT

J gene: TRBJ2-3
clone size: few
D gene: -
V gene: TRBV3-1
CDR3 protein: CASSRRQAETTDTQYF
CDR3 DNA: TGTGCCAGCAGCCGTCGACAGGCGGAGACCACAGATACGCAGTATTTT

J gene: TRBJ2-7
clone size: few
D gene: TRBD2
V gene: TRBV10-2
CDR3 protein: CASSERGDFYEQYF
CDR3 DNA: TGCGCCAGCAGTGAGCGGGGGGATTTCTACGAGCAGTACTTC

J gene: TRBJ1-1
clone size: few
D gene: -
V gene: TRBV24-1
CDR3 protein: CATSDPRDNAFF
CDR3 DNA: TGTGCCACCAGTGATCCGCGGGACAATGCTTTCTTT

J gene: TRBJ2-4
clone size: few
D gene: TRBD2
V gene: TRBV24-1
CDR3 protein: CATSAGRGLAKNIQYF
CDR3 DNA: TGTGCCACCAGTGCCGGGAGGGGTTTGGCCAAAAACATTCAGTACTTC

J gene: TRBJ1-2
clone size: -
D gene: -
V gene: TRBV5-5
CDR3 protein: CASSLGVIYGYTF
CDR3 DNA: TGTGCCAGCAGCCTAGGGGTCATCTATGGCTACACCTTC

J gene: TRBJ2-6
clone size: few
D gene: TRBD1
V gene: TRBV27
CDR3 protein: CASSLGQGTSGANVLTF
CDR3 DNA: TGTGCCAGCAGTTTGGGACAGGGAACATCTGGGGCCAACGTCCTGACTTTC

J gene: TRBJ1-5
clone size: few
D gene: TRBD1
V gene: TRBV12-3/TRBV12-4
CDR3 protein: CASSTQGEASNQPQHF
CDR3 DNA: TGTGCCAGCAGTACACAGGGGGAGGCAAGCAATCAGCCCCAGCATTTT

J gene: TRBJ1-1
clone size: -
D gene: -
V gene: TRBV5-1
CDR3 protein: CASHGPMNTEAFF
CDR3 DNA: TGCGCCAGCCATGGGCCTATGAACACTGAAGCTTTCTTT

J gene: TRBJ2-7
clone size: few
D gene: TRBD1
V gene: TRBV18
CDR3 protein: CASSPMGQDYEQYF
CDR3 DNA: TGTGCCAGCTCACCAATGGGACAGGACTACGAGCAGTACTTC

J gene: TRBJ2-1
clone size: many
D gene: TRBD1
V gene: TRBV6-5
CDR3 protein: CASSSGTGRDEQFF
CDR3 DNA: TGTGCCAGCAGTTCCGGGACAGGGAGGGATGAGCAGTTCTTC

J gene: TRBJ1-5
clone size: -
D gene: TRBD1
V gene: TRBV3-1
CDR3 protein: CASSAGGGQPQHF
CDR3 DNA: TGTGCCAGCAGCGCAGGGGGTGGTCAGCCCCAGCATTTT

J gene: TRBJ1-1
clone size: -
D gene: -
V gene: TRBV25-1
CDR3 protein: CASRHPRLAFF
CDR3 DNA: TGTGCCAGTCGCCACCCTCGACTGGCTTTCTTT

J gene: TRBJ2-1
clone size: -
D gene: TRBD2
V gene: TRBV5-1
CDR3 protein: CASSSRPGTSGFPSYNEQFF
CDR3 DNA: TGCGCCAGCAGCTCCCGGCCCGGGACTAGCGGGTTCCCCTCCTACAATGAGCAGTTCTTC

J gene: TRBJ2-3
clone size: few
D gene: -
V gene: TRBV3-1
CDR3 protein: CASSQDWWGPRDTQYF
CDR3 DNA: TGTGCCAGCAGCCAAGACTGGTGGGGCCCCCGGGATACGCAGTATTTT

J gene: TRBJ2-7
clone size: many
D gene: TRBD1
V gene: TRBV7-6
CDR3 protein: CASSKTGLSYEQYF
CDR3 DNA: TGTGCCAGCAGCAAGACAGGGCTTTCCTACGAGCAGTACTTC

J gene: TRBJ2-7
clone size: -
D gene: -
V gene: TRBV4-2
CDR3 protein: CASSQVGLDHEQYF
CDR3 DNA: TGTGCCAGCAGCCAAGTCGGGCTAGACCACGAGCAGTACTTC

J gene: TRBJ1-1
clone size: -
D gene: TRBD1
V gene: TRBV12-3/TRBV12-4
CDR3 protein: CASSPQGVRTEAFF
CDR3 DNA: TGTGCCAGCAGCCCCCAGGGGGTTCGGACTGAAGCTTTCTTT

J gene: TRBJ2-3
clone size: many
D gene: -
V gene: TRBV7-9
CDR3 protein: CASSLDRASTDTQYF
CDR3 DNA: TGTGCCAGCAGCTTAGATCGTGCTAGCACAGATACGCAGTATTTT

J gene: TRBJ2-5
clone size: -
D gene: -
V gene: TRBV6-5
CDR3 protein: CASRGVAVGMETQYF
CDR3 DNA: TGTGCCAGCAGAGGGGTAGCTGTCGGGATGGAGACCCAGTACTTC

J gene: TRBJ2-5
clone size: few
D gene: -
V gene: TRBV4-2
CDR3 protein: CASSQDPYQETQYF
CDR3 DNA: TGTGCCAGCAGCCAAGACCCCTACCAAGAGACCCAGTACTTC